Shown below are 23 T cell receptor beta chains from a single sample sequenced in a study of T cell repertoires in cytomegalovirus infection. TCRdb recomputed calls from the reads with MiXCR, one row per CDR3 protein. The sample shows 150,000 to 200,000 distinct CDR3 sequences, roughly 17% of them seen only once. Material for sequencing was CD8+ T cells from PBMCs. The receptors come from a human donor in good health (CMV status not recorded). Some clones in this sample may be carry-over from other donors' samples.

The chain links TRBV12-3 or TRBV12-4 to TRBJ2-3, with 8 bases aligning to TRBD2. CDR3 length: 16 amino acids. The junction had 9 bases not matched to a gene; V was cut back by 4 bases and J by 3 bases. CDR3 loop: CASSSPELAGTDTQYF. The CDR3 DNA is TGTGCCAGCAGTTCCCCGGAGTTAGCGGGGACAGATACGCAGTATTTT.

The chain uses TRBV12-5 and TRBJ1-2, with D tentatively TRBD1 (6 bases). Germline V gives CDR1 LGHNT, CDR2 FRNRAP. Trimming shortened V by 1 base and J by 0 bases, and 12 bases separated the two germline ends. This CDR3 comprises 16 residues. The CDR3 here is CASGLGGQTANYGYTF. The CDR3 DNA follows: TGTGCTAGTGGTTTGGGAGGACAGACAGCTAACTATGGCTACACCTTC.

The J gene is TRBJ2-7, the V gene TRBV6-2 or TRBV6-3, with D unresolved. V was cut by 5 bases and J by 3 bases, with 11 bases left in between. The CDR3 sequence is 13 residues long. Per germline, CDR1 MNHEY and CDR2 SVGEGT. CDR3: CASSKTAHYEQYF. Written as DNA, the CDR3 is TGTGCCAGCAGTAAAACGGCCCACTACGAGCAGTACTTC.

In this sample, this clonotype turned up once. The chain couples TRBV6-2 or TRBV6-3 to TRBJ1-2, with a weak D call TRBD1 (6 bases). This CDR3 comprises 13 residues. The germline V gene has CDR1 MNHEY and CDR2 SVGEGT. V shed 2 bases and J shed 6 bases, with 10 bases lying between them. CDR3 sequence (DNA): TGTGCCAGCAGTTACAGGACAGCCGATGGCTACACCTTC. The encoded protein is CASSYRTADGYTF.

DNA for the CDR3: TGCGCCAGCAGCCAAGTTAAGGCCAAGACCCAGTACTTC. This gives the protein CASSQVKAKTQYF. J is TRBJ2-5 and V is TRBV4-1; D gene unclear. The CDR3 covers 13 residues. Germline-derived CDR1 and CDR2 are MGHRA and YSYEKL. V was shortened by 1 base and J by 6 bases, with 9 bases between the two germline ends.

V usage is TRBV29-1 and J usage is TRBJ2-5, with 10 nucleotides matching TRBD1. V gave up 7 bases and J gave up 1 base; unmatched junction bases: 9. The CDR3 is 15 residues long. Germline V gives CDR1 SQVTM, CDR2 ANQGSEA. CDR3 nucleotides: TGCAGCGCCCTAGCCAGGACAGGGGGCCAAGAGACCCAGTACTTC. This gives the protein CSALARTGGQETQYF.

The V gene is TRBV7-9, the J gene TRBJ2-1; the D gene is possibly TRBD2 (6 bases). Germline lookup yields CDR1 SEHNR and CDR2 FQNEAQ (reference sequence). CDR3 length equals 17 residues. V was pared by 4 bases and J by 1 base, with 17 bases between. The CDR3 DNA reads as TGTGCCAGCAGCTCCCCCTCGCGGGGACCGTCCTACAATGAGCAGTTCTTC. Translation gives CASSSPSRGPSYNEQFF.

This sequence joins TRBV14 and TRBJ1-1; D gene ambiguous. V was cut by 0 bases and J by 5 bases, with 16 bases left in between. The CDR3 extends over 16 amino acids. Germline CDR1 and CDR2: SGHDN and FVKESK. In DNA, the CDR3 is TGTGCCAGCAGCCAAGAAAATCCGGGGATAGGGACTGAAGCTTTCTTT. Protein product: CASSQENPGIGTEAFF.

The chain joins TRBV7-3 to TRBJ1-1, with D possibly being TRBD1 (6 bases). The CDR3 consists of 17 residues. V lost 4 bases to trimming and J lost 1 base, with 19 bases between them. Germline V gives CDR1 SGHTA, CDR2 FQGTGA. Here the CDR3 reads CASSSFGQRQRNTEAFF. CDR3 DNA sequence: TGTGCCAGCAGCTCATTTGGACAGCGCCAACGGAACACTGAAGCTTTCTTT.

The table lists this clonotype with a few counts. The chain has TRBV9 and TRBJ1-1; D not certain. This CDR3 contains 15 residues. V was cut by 4 bases and J by 3 bases, with 16 bases left in between. Germline V gives CDR1 SGDLS, CDR2 YYNGEE. As DNA, the CDR3 is TGTGCCAGCAGCCCAGAGGCCTTCTCGGACACTGAAGCTTTCTTT. Translated, it gives CASSPEAFSDTEAFF.

The rearrangement links TRBV2 to TRBJ1-5; D is undetermined. The CDR3 totals 14 residues. Germline values: CDR1 SNHLY, CDR2 FYNNEI. Trimming took 1 base from V and 7 from J, leaving 11 bases between them. The CDR3 region is CASSEGTPVQPQHF. For the CDR3, the DNA is TGTGCCAGCAGTGAAGGCACCCCGGTGCAGCCCCAGCATTTT.

This clonotype was counted a few times. The rearrangement links TRBV28 to TRBJ1-4; the D gene is possibly TRBD1 (6 bases). The CDR3 is 14 amino acids. CDR1 is MDHEN and CDR2 is SYDVKM in the germline V gene. V was trimmed by 7 bases and J by 14 bases, leaving 23 bases between them. CDR3 coding DNA: TGTGCCAGCACTTCCTCGGGGGACACCCACCCGCTGTTTTTT. It translates to CASTSSGDTHPLFF.

This clonotype was seen a handful of times. V is TRBV6-2 or TRBV6-3 and J is TRBJ2-5; TRBD1 matches 7 bases. V was clipped by 8 bases and J by 2 bases; unmatched bases: 5. The CDR3 totals 13 residues. Germline CDR1 reads MNHEY; CDR2 reads SVGEGT. CDR3: CASRDSLQETQYF. As DNA, the CDR3 is TGTGCCAGCCGGGACAGCCTTCAAGAGACCCAGTACTTC.

The sample holds many counts of this clonotype. V gene TRBV7-9 combines with J gene TRBJ1-5; no firm D call. There are 12 residues in the CDR3. Trimming took 5 bases from V and 1 from J, leaving 3 bases between them. Germline-derived CDR1 and CDR2 are SEHNR and FQNEAQ (reference sequence). The CDR3 sequence is CASSPSNQPQHF. For the CDR3, the DNA is TGTGCCAGCAGCCCGAGCAATCAGCCCCAGCATTTT.

This clonotype showed up many times. This rearrangement joins TRBV29-1 to TRBJ2-1; the match to TRBD2 covers 7 bases. This CDR3 spans 14 amino acids. Germline lookup yields CDR1 SQVTM and CDR2 ANQGSEA. V shed 6 bases, J shed 8 bases, and the junction held 13 bases outside the gene matches. The CDR3 DNA is TGCAGCGTCGAGGGGTCCCGTGGGAGGGATGAGCAGTTCTTC. It encodes CSVEGSRGRDEQFF.

The genes are TRBV29-1 and TRBJ1-2, with D uncertain. V dropped 4 bases and J dropped 2 bases, with 8 bases sitting between them. The germline CDR1 and CDR2 sequences are SQVTM and ANQGSEA. The CDR3 extends over 12 amino acids. CDR3 sequence reads: CSVVPGNYGYTF. The DNA of the CDR3 is TGCAGCGTTGTGCCCGGGAACTATGGCTACACCTTC.

V usage is TRBV7-2 and J usage is TRBJ1-2; D uncertain. Per germline, CDR1 SGHTA and CDR2 FQGNSA. The V and J ends lost 1 base and 8 bases respectively, with 11 bases between them. This CDR3 spans 13 amino acids. The CDR3 reads CASSLGNGAGYTF. DNA of the CDR3: TGTGCCAGCAGCTTAGGAAATGGCGCGGGCTACACCTTC.

Comments on this clonotype: At one boundary the junction diverges from the germline segment, which might be a read error. V is TRBV4-3 and J is TRBJ2-1; possible D gene TRBD1, 6 bases. The CDR3 has 17 amino acids. CDR1 is LGHNA, CDR2 YSLEER, per germline. The CDR3 protein is CASSQDWPNPWDNKQFF. CDR3 DNA: TGCGCCAGCAGCCAAGACTGGCCAAATCCATGGGACAATAAGCAGTTCTTC.

The chain has TRBV28 and TRBJ1-5; unclear D gene. With 5 bases removed from V and 4 bases from J, the gap between germline ends came to 12 bases. Germline V gives CDR1 MDHEN, CDR2 SYDVKM. The CDR3 covers 14 residues. DNA for the CDR3: TGTGCCAGCAGTATCACCAGGTGGAATCAGCCCCAGCATTTT. As protein: CASSITRWNQPQHF.

V gene TRBV10-3 combines with J gene TRBJ2-1; 12 bases are a match to TRBD2. This CDR3 comprises 17 residues. Germline V lookup: CDR1 ENHRY, CDR2 SYGVKD. The ends lost 2 bases at V and 7 bases at J; junction bases unmatched: 9. CDR3 protein: CAISEPGLAGTGNEQFF. The DNA for the CDR3 is TGTGCCATCAGTGAGCCGGGACTAGCGGGTACTGGGAATGAGCAGTTCTTC.

This clonotype occurred a few times. The J gene is TRBJ2-1, the V gene TRBV7-9; 8 nucleotides line up with TRBD2. This CDR3 has 15 amino acids. J was trimmed by 7 bases and V by 3 bases; bases with no gene match: 8. Germline V lookup: CDR1 SEHNR, CDR2 FQNEAQ (reference sequence). The CDR3 protein is CASSLPGGPRNEQFF. Written as DNA, the CDR3 is TGTGCCAGCAGCTTGCCGGGAGGGCCCAGGAATGAGCAGTTCTTC.

This clonotype has more than one count but fewer than ten. This rearrangement joins TRBV11-2 to TRBJ2-2, with a tentative D call TRBD1 (5 bases). Trimming took off 0 bases at V and 0 bases at J, with 14 bases between the two ends. Per germline, CDR1 SGHAT and CDR2 FQNNGV. This CDR3 spans 18 amino acids. This chain's CDR3 is CASSLEWGWLTNTGELFF. The CDR3, as DNA: TGTGCCAGCAGCTTAGAGTGGGGCTGGCTAACGAACACCGGGGAGCTGTTTTTT.

The CDR3 loop is CASSLGDRLYTEAFF. The CDR3 DNA sequence: TGTGCCAGCAGTTTAGGGGACAGGCTTTACACTGAAGCTTTCTTT. The V gene is TRBV28, the J gene TRBJ1-1; TRBD1 matches 8 bases. Per germline, CDR1 MDHEN and CDR2 SYDVKM. This CDR3 spans 15 amino acids. Trimming removed 2 bases from V and 3 bases from J; junction bases left unmatched: 5.